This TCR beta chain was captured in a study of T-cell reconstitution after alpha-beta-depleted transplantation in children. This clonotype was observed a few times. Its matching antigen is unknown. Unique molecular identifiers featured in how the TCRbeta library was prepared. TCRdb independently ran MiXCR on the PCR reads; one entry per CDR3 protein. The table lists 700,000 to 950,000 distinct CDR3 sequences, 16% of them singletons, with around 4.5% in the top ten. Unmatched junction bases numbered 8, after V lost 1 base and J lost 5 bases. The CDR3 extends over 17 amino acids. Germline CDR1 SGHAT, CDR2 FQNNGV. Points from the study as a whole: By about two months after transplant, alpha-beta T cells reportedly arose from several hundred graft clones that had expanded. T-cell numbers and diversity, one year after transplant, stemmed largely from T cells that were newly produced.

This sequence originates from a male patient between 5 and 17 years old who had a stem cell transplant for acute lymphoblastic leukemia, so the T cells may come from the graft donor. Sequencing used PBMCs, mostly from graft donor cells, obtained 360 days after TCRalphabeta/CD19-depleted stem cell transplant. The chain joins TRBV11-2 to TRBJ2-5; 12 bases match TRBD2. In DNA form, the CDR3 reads TGTGCCAGCAGCTTAGGAACTAGCGGGAGGCGCTTGGAGACCCAGTACTTC. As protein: CASSLGTSGRRLETQYF.